The entry below gives a single T cell receptor (beta chain) sequence along with its context. The CDR3 consists of 11 residues. The germline V and J ends were trimmed by 2 bases and 7 bases, with 3 bases remaining between them. Germline V gene sequence: CDR1 MNHNY, CDR2 SVGAGI (reference sequence). These data come from a study of blood T cell repertoires in COVID-19. Study overall: COVID-19 samples, acute and convalescent, were from the United States, Italy and Spain.

Original methodology: Reference gene primer amplification gave nucleated cell count estimates. This table comes from immunoSEQ multiplex PCR, and its TCRdb copy is limited to in-frame clones, with some not included. V, J and clone size are taken as reported in that table, and D and trimming were inferred from the DNA itself. The sample shows 200,000 to 300,000 clones, about 90% of them seen only once. The chain couples TRBV6-6 to TRBJ2-1; D is unresolved. What was sequenced was peripheral blood. This sequence originates from a man under 40 with COVID-19, enrolled during active disease. The CDR3, as DNA: TGTGCCAGCAGTTACCCAAATGAGCAGTTCTTC. Amino acids: CASSYPNEQFF.